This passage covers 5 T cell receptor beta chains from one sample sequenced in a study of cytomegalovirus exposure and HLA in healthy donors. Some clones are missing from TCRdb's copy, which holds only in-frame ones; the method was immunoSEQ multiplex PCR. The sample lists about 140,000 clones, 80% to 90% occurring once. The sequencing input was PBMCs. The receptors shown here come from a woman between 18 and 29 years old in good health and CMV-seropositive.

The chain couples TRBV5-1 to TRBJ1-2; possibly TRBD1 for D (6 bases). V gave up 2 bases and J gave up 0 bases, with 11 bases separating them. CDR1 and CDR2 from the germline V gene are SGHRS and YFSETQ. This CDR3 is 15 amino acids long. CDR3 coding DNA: TGCGCCAGCAGCTTTCTGACAGGCTCTAACTATGGCTACACCTTC. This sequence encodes CASSFLTGSNYGYTF.

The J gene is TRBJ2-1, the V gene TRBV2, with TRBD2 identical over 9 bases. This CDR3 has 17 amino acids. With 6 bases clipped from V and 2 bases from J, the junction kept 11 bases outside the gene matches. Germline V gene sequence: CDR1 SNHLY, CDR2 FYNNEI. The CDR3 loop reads CASRETSGPEPYNEQFF. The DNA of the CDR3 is TGTGCCAGCAGGGAAACTAGCGGGCCTGAACCCTACAATGAGCAGTTCTTC.

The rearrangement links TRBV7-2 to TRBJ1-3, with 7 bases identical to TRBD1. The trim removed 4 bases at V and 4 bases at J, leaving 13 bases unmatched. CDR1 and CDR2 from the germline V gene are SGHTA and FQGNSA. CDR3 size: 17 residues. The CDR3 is CASSWGPTGRRGNTIYF. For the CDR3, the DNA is TGTGCCAGCAGCTGGGGCCCGACAGGGAGGAGAGGAAACACCATATATTTT. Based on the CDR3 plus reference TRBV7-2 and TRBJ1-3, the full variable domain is GAGVSQSPSNKVTEKGKDVELRCDPISGHTALYWYRQSLGQGLEFLIYFQGNSAPDKSGLPSDRFSAERTGGSVSTLTIQRTQQEDSAVYLCASSWGPTGRRGNTIYFGEGSWLTVV.

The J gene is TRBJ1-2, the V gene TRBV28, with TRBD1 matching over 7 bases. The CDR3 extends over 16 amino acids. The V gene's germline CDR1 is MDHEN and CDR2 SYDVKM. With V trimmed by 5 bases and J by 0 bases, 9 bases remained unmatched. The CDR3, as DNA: TGTGCCAGCAGTATAGGGGGACAGCGAGCTAACTATGGCTACACCTTC. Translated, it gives CASSIGGQRANYGYTF.

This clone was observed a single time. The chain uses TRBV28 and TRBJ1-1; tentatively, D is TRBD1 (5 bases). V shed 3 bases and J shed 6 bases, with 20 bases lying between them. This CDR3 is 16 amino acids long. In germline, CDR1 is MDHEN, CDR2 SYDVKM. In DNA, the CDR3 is TGTGCCAGCAGTTTCGAGGGGAGGGCGATGCACGCTGAAGCTTTCTTT. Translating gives CASSFEGRAMHAEAFF.